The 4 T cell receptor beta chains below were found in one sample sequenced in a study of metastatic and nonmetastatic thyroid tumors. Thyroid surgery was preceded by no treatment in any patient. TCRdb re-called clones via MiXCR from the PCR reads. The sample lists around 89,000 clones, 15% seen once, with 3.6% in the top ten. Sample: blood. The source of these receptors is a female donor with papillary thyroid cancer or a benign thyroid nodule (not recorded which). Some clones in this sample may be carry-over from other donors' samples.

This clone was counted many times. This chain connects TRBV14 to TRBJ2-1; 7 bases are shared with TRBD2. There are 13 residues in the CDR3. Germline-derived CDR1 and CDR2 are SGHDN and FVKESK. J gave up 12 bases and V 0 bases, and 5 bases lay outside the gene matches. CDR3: CASSQDRGGTQFF. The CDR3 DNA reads TGTGCCAGCAGCCAAGACCGCGGGGGTACGCAGTTCTTC.

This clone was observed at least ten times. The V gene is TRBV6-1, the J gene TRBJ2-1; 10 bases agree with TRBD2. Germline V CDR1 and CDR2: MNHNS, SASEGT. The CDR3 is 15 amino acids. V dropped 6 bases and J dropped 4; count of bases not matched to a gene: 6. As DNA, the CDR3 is TGTGCCAGCAGGTCCCGGACTAGCGGATACAATGAGCAGTTCTTC. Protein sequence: CASRSRTSGYNEQFF.

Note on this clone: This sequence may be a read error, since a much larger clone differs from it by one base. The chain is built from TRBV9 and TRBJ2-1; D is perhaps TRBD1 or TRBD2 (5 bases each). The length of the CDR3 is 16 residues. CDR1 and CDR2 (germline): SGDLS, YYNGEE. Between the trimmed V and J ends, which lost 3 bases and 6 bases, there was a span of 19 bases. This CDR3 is CASSALGTGTVNEQFF. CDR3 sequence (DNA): TGTGCCAGCAGCGCGTTAGGGACCGGGACGGTCAATGAGCAGTTCTTC.

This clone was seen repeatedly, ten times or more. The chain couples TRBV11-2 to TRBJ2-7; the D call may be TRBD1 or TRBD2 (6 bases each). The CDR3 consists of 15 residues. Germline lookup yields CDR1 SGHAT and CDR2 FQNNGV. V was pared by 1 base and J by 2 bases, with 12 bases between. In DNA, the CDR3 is TGTGCCAGCAGCTTAGGGAGGGGGACGGCCTACGAGCAGTACTTC. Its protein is CASSLGRGTAYEQYF. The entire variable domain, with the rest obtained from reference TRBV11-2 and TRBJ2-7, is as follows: EAGVAQSPRYKIIEKRQSVAFWCNPISGHATLYWYQQILGQGPKLLIQFQNNGVVDDSQLPKDRFSAERLKGVDSTLKIQPAKLEDSAVYLCASSLGRGTAYEQYFGPGTRLTVT.